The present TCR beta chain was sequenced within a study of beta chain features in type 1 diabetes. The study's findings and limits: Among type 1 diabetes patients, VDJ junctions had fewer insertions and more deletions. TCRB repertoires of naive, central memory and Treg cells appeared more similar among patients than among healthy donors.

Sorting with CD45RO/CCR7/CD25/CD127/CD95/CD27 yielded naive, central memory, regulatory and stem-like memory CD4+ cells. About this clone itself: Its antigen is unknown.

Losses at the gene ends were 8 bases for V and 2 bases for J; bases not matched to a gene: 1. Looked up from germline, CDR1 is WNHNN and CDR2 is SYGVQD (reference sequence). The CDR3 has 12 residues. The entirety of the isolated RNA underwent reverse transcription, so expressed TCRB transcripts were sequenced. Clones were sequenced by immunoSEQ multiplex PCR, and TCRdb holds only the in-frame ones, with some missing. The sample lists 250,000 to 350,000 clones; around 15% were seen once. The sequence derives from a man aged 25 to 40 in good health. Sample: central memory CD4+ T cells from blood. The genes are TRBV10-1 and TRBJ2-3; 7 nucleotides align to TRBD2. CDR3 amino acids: CASAGDTDTQYF. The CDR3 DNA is TGCGCCAGCGCGGGGGACACAGATACGCAGTATTTT.